The clone carrying this T cell receptor (beta chain) was found many times. Its antigen remains unknown. The source material, RNA transcripts, was used to amplify TCR beta CDR3 regions. The HTBI primer set served for first-round RT-PCR of the TCR CDR3. TCRdb analysed the multiplex PCR reads with MiXCR anew, one entry per CDR3 protein. The top ten clones hold about 4.5% of a sample with hundreds of thousands of distinct CDR3 sequences, over 12% of them seen once. The data stem from a study of T cells in Graves' hyperthyroidism and ophthalmopathy. Study-level information: Peripheral blood was acquired at first diagnosis, ahead of any therapy whatsoever.

With 2 bases removed from V and 6 bases from J, the gap between germline ends came to 8 bases. The CDR3 loop spans 12 amino acids. CDR1 and CDR2 (germline): SGHKS, YYEKEE (reference sequence). Overall study results and limits: Most thyroid clonotypes with frequency above 0.001 were detected in blood.

The TCR was taken from a woman aged 40 to 50 with Graves' ophthalmopathy. V usage is TRBV5-5 and J usage is TRBJ1-1; D gene ambiguous. Sequencing was performed on blood. In nucleotides, the CDR3 is TGTGCCAGCAGCTTAAGCCGCGCTGAAGCTTTCTTT. It codes for CASSLSRAEAFF.